The 11 T cell receptor beta chains listed next were all sequenced from one sample in a study of control samples from healthy donors and cancer patients. TCRdb keeps only in-frame clones here, not all; method: immunoSEQ multiplex PCR. Here the sample spans more than 95,000 clones, about nine tenths being singletons. Specimen: blood. The receptors here all came from a man aged 40-55 years in good health.

This chain links TRBV7-3 with TRBJ1-3; D remains ambiguous. Germline V lookup: CDR1 SGHTA, CDR2 FQGTGA. V was cut by 3 bases and J by 2 bases, with 8 bases left in between. CDR3 size: 14 residues. CDR3 coding DNA: TGTGCCAGCAGCTTCGGAGGACCTGGAAACACCATATATTTT. Translated, it gives CASSFGGPGNTIYF.

The rearrangement joins TRBV3-1 (or the pseudogene TRBV3-2) to TRBJ2-5; TRBD1 might be the D (6 bases). Germline-derived CDR1 and CDR2 are LGHDT and YNNKEL (reference sequence). The CDR3 extends over 16 amino acids. V was trimmed by 4 bases and J by 1 base, leaving 16 bases between them. CDR3 protein: CASSLSSWGLQETQYF. Here the CDR3 DNA reads TGTGCCAGCAGCCTCAGCAGTTGGGGGCTCCAAGAGACCCAGTACTTC.

This clone came up once. The chain joins TRBV4-3 to TRBJ2-1; TRBD2 matches 8 bases. The CDR3 length is 19 residues. Germline trimming cut 0 bases from V and 0 bases from J; bases unmatched to any gene: 10. The germline CDR1 and CDR2 sequences are LGHNA and YSLEER. CDR3 sequence (DNA): TGCGCCAGCAGCCAAGATTTGTTATCGGGGACTAGCTCCTACAATGAGCAGTTCTTC. Amino acids: CASSQDLLSGTSSYNEQFF.

The V and J genes are TRBV2 and TRBJ1-4; D is undetermined. Germline V lookup: CDR1 SNHLY, CDR2 FYNNEI. V was clipped by 6 bases and J by 11 bases, with 7 bases between them. The CDR3 runs to 10 residues. DNA of the CDR3: TGTGCCAGCAGGCAGCACAAACTGTTTTTT. This sequence encodes CASRQHKLFF.

V gene TRBV12-5 combines with J gene TRBJ2-5; 12 bases are shared with TRBD2. Germline CDR1 LGHNT, CDR2 FRNRAP. Unmatched junction bases numbered 6, after V lost 0 bases and J lost 4 bases. The CDR3 length is 17 residues. CDR3 DNA sequence: TGTGCTAGTGGTTTGGTAGCACTAGCGGGGGGAGGAGAGACCCAGTACTTC. It codes for CASGLVALAGGGETQYF.

This clone was detected a few times. The rearrangement links TRBV12-5 to TRBJ2-4; TRBD1 aligns across 7 bases. Germline V lookup: CDR1 LGHNT, CDR2 FRNRAP. The CDR3 runs to 14 residues. V gave up 4 bases and J gave up 2 bases; unmatched junction bases: 2. The CDR3 nucleotides are TGTGCTAGTGGTTCGACAGGGTCCAAAAACATTCAGTACTTC. Its translation: CASGSTGSKNIQYF. Filled out from reference TRBV12-5 and TRBJ2-4, the complete variable domain reads DARVTQTPRHKVTEMGQEVTMRCQPILGHNTVFWYRQTMMQGLELLAYFRNRAPLDDSGMPKDRFSAEMPDATLATLKIQPSEPRDSAVYFCASGSTGSKNIQYFGAGTRLSVL.

The chain links TRBV30 to TRBJ2-7; either TRBD1 or TRBD2 may fit D (6 bases each). Deletions cut 2 bases from V and 5 bases from J, with 10 bases between. The CDR3 length is 12 residues. The germline V gene has CDR1 GTSNPN and CDR2 SVGIG (reference sequence). The chain's CDR3 is CAWSTGAHEQYF. CDR3 coding DNA: TGTGCCTGGAGTACGGGGGCCCACGAGCAGTACTTC.

Concerning this clone itself: This same CDR3 is encoded by further DNA sequences in the sample. The rearrangement uses TRBV5-6 and TRBJ1-1; D remains unclear. V lost 2 bases and J lost 2, with 10 bases in between. Per germline, CDR1 SGHDT and CDR2 YYEEEE. The CDR3 is 14 amino acids. The CDR3 DNA reads as TGTGCCAGCAGCTTTTCGGGCAGTAACACTGAAGCTTTCTTT. Encoded protein: CASSFSGSNTEAFF.

The gene calls are TRBV7-9 and TRBJ2-7, with 8 bases matching TRBD1. Per the germline V gene, CDR1 is SEHNR and CDR2 is FQNEAQ (reference sequence). Trimming took 4 bases from V and 2 from J; bases not matched to a gene: 19. The CDR3 extends over 19 amino acids. CDR3 in amino acids: CASSSSPRRGHSFPYEQYF. In nucleotides, the CDR3 is TGTGCCAGCAGCTCGTCTCCACGCAGGGGGCATTCGTTCCCCTACGAGCAGTACTTC.

The chain joins TRBV15 to TRBJ1-2; 7 bases map to TRBD1. CDR1 and CDR2 from the germline V gene are LNHNV and YYDKDF (reference sequence). CDR3 length equals 14 residues. The V gene end was trimmed by 0 bases and the J gene end by 6 bases; junction bases not matched to a gene: 4. The CDR3 DNA is TGTGCCACCAGCAGAGACGACAGGGAAAATGGCTACACCTTC. Its translation is CATSRDDRENGYTF.

This clone has only one observation. The CDR3 DNA reads TGTGCCAGCTCACCGACTTCAGGGGCTAATGAAAAACTGTTTTTT. Translation: CASSPTSGANEKLFF. V gene TRBV18 combines with J gene TRBJ1-4; weak D call: TRBD1 (6 bases). Trimming cost V 3 bases and J 3 bases, with 11 bases left between them. Germline lookup yields CDR1 KGHSH and CDR2 LQKENI. CDR3 length: 15 residues.